A selection of T cell receptor beta chains follows, all from one sample in a study of cytomegalovirus exposure and HLA in healthy donors. Some clones are missing from TCRdb's copy, which holds only in-frame ones; the method was immunoSEQ multiplex PCR. Among fewer than 250,000 clones listed, 77% were seen once. Sequencing used PBMCs. The receptors come from a woman in her 30s in good health and CMV-seropositive. Both conserved end residues are part of each CDR3. The order of the fields is D gene, clone size, V gene, CDR3 length, J gene, CDR3 DNA, CDR3 protein. The D gene is left open where the match is weak. Only some rows state a clone size, as once, few, many or a class for expanded clones.

d_call: -; clone_size: -; v_call: TRBV6-5; cdr3_length: 14; j_call: TRBJ2-7; cdr3_nt: TGTGCCAGCAGTTACTCACATACAGGATACGAGCAGTACTTC; cdr3_aa: CASSYSHTGYEQYF
d_call: TRBD1; clone_size: -; v_call: TRBV6-4; cdr3_length: 14; j_call: TRBJ2-7; cdr3_nt: TGTGCCAGCAGTGACTCGACAGGGGACCACGAGCAGTACTTC; cdr3_aa: CASSDSTGDHEQYF
d_call: -; clone_size: once; v_call: TRBV6-5; cdr3_length: 14; j_call: TRBJ1-2; cdr3_nt: TGTGCCAGCAGTGGCGTACGGGGGACGGAAGGCTACACCTTC; cdr3_aa: CASSGVRGTEGYTF
d_call: TRBD1; clone_size: -; v_call: TRBV7-2; cdr3_length: 14; j_call: TRBJ2-5; cdr3_nt: TGTGCCAGCAGCCAGACAGGGGGGCGAGAGACCCAGTACTTC; cdr3_aa: CASSQTGGRETQYF
d_call: TRBD1; clone_size: few; v_call: TRBV9; cdr3_length: 14; j_call: TRBJ1-2; cdr3_nt: TGTGCCAGCAGCCTCGACGGGACAGGAGGTGGCTACACCTTC; cdr3_aa: CASSLDGTGGGYTF
d_call: TRBD1; clone_size: -; v_call: TRBV7-9; cdr3_length: 16; j_call: TRBJ1-4; cdr3_nt: TGTGCCAGCAGCCCGCTTCCCGGGACAGGGCATGAAAAACTGTTTTTT; cdr3_aa: CASSPLPGTGHEKLFF
d_call: -; clone_size: -; v_call: TRBV11-3; cdr3_length: 15; j_call: TRBJ2-3; cdr3_nt: TGTGCCAGCAGCGGCATAGGGACGGGGGCAGATACGCAGTATTTT; cdr3_aa: CASSGIGTGADTQYF
d_call: -; clone_size: few; v_call: TRBV28; cdr3_length: 13; j_call: TRBJ1-2; cdr3_nt: TGTGCCAGCAAGTCTGGGGGGTGGTATGGCTACACCTTC; cdr3_aa: CASKSGGWYGYTF
d_call: -; clone_size: -; v_call: TRBV6-1; cdr3_length: 15; j_call: TRBJ1-1; cdr3_nt: TGTGCCAGCAGTGAATTTTCGACAGTATCGACTGAAGCTTTCTTT; cdr3_aa: CASSEFSTVSTEAFF
d_call: -; clone_size: -; v_call: TRBV5-4; cdr3_length: 15; j_call: TRBJ2-7; cdr3_nt: TGTGCCAGCAGCTTGGCGCCGACTACCAACTACGAGCAGTACTTC; cdr3_aa: CASSLAPTTNYEQYF
d_call: TRBD1; clone_size: -; v_call: TRBV29-1; cdr3_length: 13; j_call: TRBJ1-1; cdr3_nt: TGCAGCGTCCGAGGACAGGCCAACACTGAAGCTTTCTTT; cdr3_aa: CSVRGQANTEAFF
d_call: TRBD2; clone_size: -; v_call: TRBV6-1; cdr3_length: 14; j_call: TRBJ2-1; cdr3_nt: TGTGCCAGCAGTAGGCTAGCGGAATACAATGAGCAGTTCTTC; cdr3_aa: CASSRLAEYNEQFF
d_call: -; clone_size: -; v_call: TRBV7-9; cdr3_length: 14; j_call: TRBJ2-1; cdr3_nt: TGTGCCAGCAGCTCACAGGTGCGCTACAATGAGCAGTTCTTC; cdr3_aa: CASSSQVRYNEQFF
d_call: -; clone_size: -; v_call: TRBV7-9; cdr3_length: 13; j_call: TRBJ1-4; cdr3_nt: TGTGCCAGCAGCTCGGACTGGGGTGAAAAACTGTTTTTT; cdr3_aa: CASSSDWGEKLFF
d_call: TRBD1; clone_size: -; v_call: TRBV4-1; cdr3_length: 15; j_call: TRBJ2-5; cdr3_nt: TGCGCCAGCAGCCTGGGACAGGGGGCAGGGGAGACCCAGTACTTC; cdr3_aa: CASSLGQGAGETQYF
d_call: -; clone_size: -; v_call: TRBV28; cdr3_length: 14; j_call: TRBJ1-2; cdr3_nt: TGTGCCAGCAGTTTGGAAGGGGGATCTTATGGCTACACCTTC; cdr3_aa: CASSLEGGSYGYTF
d_call: -; clone_size: -; v_call: TRBV5-4; cdr3_length: 16; j_call: TRBJ1-4; cdr3_nt: TGTGCCAGCAGCCCTCGTAGGGAGGGGGGTAATGAAAAACTGTTTTTT; cdr3_aa: CASSPRREGGNEKLFF
d_call: -; clone_size: -; v_call: TRBV7-2; cdr3_length: 14; j_call: TRBJ2-7; cdr3_nt: TGTGCCAGCAGCTTAGCGGGGGGGGCGTACGAGCAGTACTTC; cdr3_aa: CASSLAGGAYEQYF
d_call: TRBD2; clone_size: few; v_call: TRBV30; cdr3_length: 15; j_call: TRBJ2-5; cdr3_nt: TGTGCCTGGAGTATGGGGGAGGGTTACCAAGAGACCCAGTACTTC; cdr3_aa: CAWSMGEGYQETQYF
d_call: -; clone_size: -; v_call: TRBV4-2; cdr3_length: 16; j_call: TRBJ2-1; cdr3_nt: TGTGCCAGCAGCCAAGATACTAGAGGCACCTACAATGAGCAGTTCTTC; cdr3_aa: CASSQDTRGTYNEQFF
d_call: TRBD2; clone_size: -; v_call: TRBV4-2; cdr3_length: 17; j_call: TRBJ2-5; cdr3_nt: TGTGCCAGCAGCCCCCCCCCTAGCGGGGACACCCAAGAGACCCAGTACTTC; cdr3_aa: CASSPPPSGDTQETQYF
d_call: -; clone_size: -; v_call: TRBV9; cdr3_length: 16; j_call: TRBJ1-2; cdr3_nt: TGTGCCAGCAGCGTGACAACAGGCTATCCTCCCTATGGCTACACCTTC; cdr3_aa: CASSVTTGYPPYGYTF
d_call: -; clone_size: -; v_call: TRBV7-3; cdr3_length: 14; j_call: TRBJ2-3; cdr3_nt: TGTGCCAGCAGCTTAACCCCCGGCACAGATACGCAGTATTTT; cdr3_aa: CASSLTPGTDTQYF
d_call: -; clone_size: -; v_call: TRBV13; cdr3_length: 17; j_call: TRBJ2-5; cdr3_nt: TGTGCCAGCAGCCTTGGAATGGCAGGGATGCGTCAGGAGACCCAGTACTTC; cdr3_aa: CASSLGMAGMRQETQYF
d_call: -; clone_size: -; v_call: TRBV28; cdr3_length: 13; j_call: TRBJ1-4; cdr3_nt: TGTGCCAGCAGCCGAAACAGGAATGAAAAACTGTTTTTT; cdr3_aa: CASSRNRNEKLFF
d_call: -; clone_size: -; v_call: TRBV28; cdr3_length: 16; j_call: TRBJ2-5; cdr3_nt: TGTGCCAGCAGTCCCGCGGACAGGAGGGTAAAAGAGACCCAGTACTTC; cdr3_aa: CASSPADRRVKETQYF
d_call: TRBD1; clone_size: -; v_call: TRBV5-1; cdr3_length: 15; j_call: TRBJ2-7; cdr3_nt: TGCGCCAGCAGCTTGGCGGGACAGGGTTTCCACGAGCAGTACTTC; cdr3_aa: CASSLAGQGFHEQYF
d_call: TRBD1; clone_size: -; v_call: TRBV7-9; cdr3_length: 15; j_call: TRBJ1-1; cdr3_nt: TGTGCCAGCAGCAAGACAGGGGCTCTGAACACTGAAGCTTTCTTT; cdr3_aa: CASSKTGALNTEAFF
d_call: TRBD2; clone_size: once; v_call: TRBV11-2; cdr3_length: 16; j_call: TRBJ2-1; cdr3_nt: TGTGTCAGCAGCTCCCTCTTGGGGAGGGGATACAATGAGCAGTTCTTC; cdr3_aa: CVSSSLLGRGYNEQFF